This TCR beta chain was captured by sequencing in a study of T cells in Graves' hyperthyroidism and ophthalmopathy. This clonotype was counted many times. Antigen: not known. Using RNA transcripts as the source, TCR beta CDR3 regions were amplified. Researchers ran a first-round RT-PCR on the TCR CDR3 using the HTBI primer set. TCRdb used MiXCR to reprocess the multiplex PCR reads, holding one entry per CDR3 protein. The sample shows approximately 690,000 distinct CDR3 sequences, under 25% of them seen only once. Findings of the study overall: In blood, most of the thyroid clonotypes expanded above 0.001 were also present. Using 13 V-J features, a model discriminated ophthalmopathy from stable hyperthyroidism.

Trimming took off 6 bases at V and 0 bases at J, with 9 bases between the two ends. Germline V gives CDR1 LNHDA, CDR2 SQIVND (reference sequence). This CDR3 is 13 amino acids long. This TCR derives from a man aged 25 to 45 with Graves' ophthalmopathy. This chain links TRBV19 with TRBJ2-7; maybe TRBD1 (5 bases). The sequenced sample consisted of blood. CDR3 loop: CASRGQGSYEQYF. Written as DNA, the CDR3 is TGTGCCAGTAGAGGTCAGGGCTCCTACGAGCAGTACTTC.